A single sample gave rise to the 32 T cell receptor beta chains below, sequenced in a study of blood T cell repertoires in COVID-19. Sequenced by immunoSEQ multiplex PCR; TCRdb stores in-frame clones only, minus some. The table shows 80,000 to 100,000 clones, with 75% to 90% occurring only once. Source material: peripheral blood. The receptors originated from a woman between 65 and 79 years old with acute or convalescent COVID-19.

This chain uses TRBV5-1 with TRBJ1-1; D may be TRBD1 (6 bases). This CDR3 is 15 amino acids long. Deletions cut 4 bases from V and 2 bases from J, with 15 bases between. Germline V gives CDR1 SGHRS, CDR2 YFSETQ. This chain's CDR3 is CASSPGEFLNTEAFF. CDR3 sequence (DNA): TGCGCCAGCAGCCCAGGGGAATTTTTAAACACTGAAGCTTTCTTT.

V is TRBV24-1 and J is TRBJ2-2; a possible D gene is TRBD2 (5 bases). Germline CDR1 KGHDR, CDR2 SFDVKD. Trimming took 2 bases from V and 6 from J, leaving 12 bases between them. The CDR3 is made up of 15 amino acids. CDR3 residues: CATSDWTSHAGELFF. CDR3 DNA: TGTGCCACCAGTGATTGGACTTCCCACGCCGGGGAGCTGTTTTTT.

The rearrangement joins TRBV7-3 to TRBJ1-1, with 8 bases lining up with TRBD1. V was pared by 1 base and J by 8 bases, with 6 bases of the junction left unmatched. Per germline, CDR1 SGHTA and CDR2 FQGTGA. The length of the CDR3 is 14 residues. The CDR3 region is CASSLNPGGTEAFF. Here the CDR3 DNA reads TGTGCCAGCAGCTTAAATCCAGGGGGCACCGAAGCTTTCTTT.

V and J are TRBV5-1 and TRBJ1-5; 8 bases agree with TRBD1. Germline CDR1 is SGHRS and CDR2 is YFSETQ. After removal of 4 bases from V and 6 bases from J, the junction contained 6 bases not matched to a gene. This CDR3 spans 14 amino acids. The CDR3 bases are TGCGCCAGCAGCAAAGGACAGGGAGGTCAGCCCCAGCATTTT. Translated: CASSKGQGGQPQHF.

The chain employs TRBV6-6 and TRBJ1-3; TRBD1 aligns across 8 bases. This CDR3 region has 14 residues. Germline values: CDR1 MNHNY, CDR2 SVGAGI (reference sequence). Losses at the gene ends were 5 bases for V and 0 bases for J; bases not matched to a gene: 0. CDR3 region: CASSTGGSGNTIYF. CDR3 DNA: TGTGCCAGCAGTACAGGGGGCTCTGGAAACACCATATATTTT.

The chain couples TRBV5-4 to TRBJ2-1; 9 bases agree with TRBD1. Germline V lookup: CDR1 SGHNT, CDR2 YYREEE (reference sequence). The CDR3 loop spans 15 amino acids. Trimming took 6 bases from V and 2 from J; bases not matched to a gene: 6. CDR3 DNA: TGTGCCAGCACCCGAACAGGGGGCCCCTACAATGAGCAGTTCTTC. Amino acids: CASTRTGGPYNEQFF.

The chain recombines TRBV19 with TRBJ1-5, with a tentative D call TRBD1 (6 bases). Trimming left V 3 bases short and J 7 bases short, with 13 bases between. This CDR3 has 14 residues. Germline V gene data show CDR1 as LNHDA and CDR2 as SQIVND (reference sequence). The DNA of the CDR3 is TGTGCCAGTAGTATGGGCAGGGGCAGACAGCCCCAGCATTTT. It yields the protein CASSMGRGRQPQHF.

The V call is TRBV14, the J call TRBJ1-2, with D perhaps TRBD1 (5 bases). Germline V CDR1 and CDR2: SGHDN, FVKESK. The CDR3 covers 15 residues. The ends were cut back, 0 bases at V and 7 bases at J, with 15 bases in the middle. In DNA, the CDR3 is TGTGCCAGCAGCCAAGATTGGGCAGGGAGGGGTGGCTACACCTTC. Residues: CASSQDWAGRGGYTF.

The CDR3 DNA follows: TGCGCCAGCAGCCCCCCGACGGGAGGGAGGGCAGATACGCAGTATTTT. It is translated as CASSPPTGGRADTQYF. This chain joins TRBV5-1 and TRBJ2-3; 8 nucleotides line up with TRBD2. Trimming at V came to 4 bases and at J to 4 bases, leaving 11 bases not matched to a gene. This CDR3 is built from 16 residues. CDR1 is SGHRS and CDR2 is YFSETQ in the germline V gene.

In nucleotides, the CDR3 is TGTGCCAGCAGTGAAGTGAGGACAGGGACCACCGGGGAGCTGTTTTTT. It is translated as CASSEVRTGTTGELFF. The J gene is TRBJ2-2, the V gene TRBV2; 8 bases line up with TRBD1. The germline gives CDR1 SNHLY, CDR2 FYNNEI. The CDR3 has 16 residues. V shed 1 base, J shed 4 bases, and the junction held 5 bases outside the gene matches. Filled out from reference TRBV2 and TRBJ2-2, the complete variable domain reads EPEVTQTPSHQVTQMGQEVILRCVPISNHLYFYWYRQILGQKVEFLVSFYNNEISEKSEIFDDQFSVERPDGSNFTLKIRSTKLEDSAMYFCASSEVRTGTTGELFFGEGSRLTVL.

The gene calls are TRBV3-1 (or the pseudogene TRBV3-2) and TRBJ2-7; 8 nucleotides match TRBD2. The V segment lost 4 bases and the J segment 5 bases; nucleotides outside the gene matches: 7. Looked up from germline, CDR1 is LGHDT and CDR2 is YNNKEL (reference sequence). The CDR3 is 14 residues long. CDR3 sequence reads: CASSRREAKDEQYF. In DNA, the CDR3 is TGTGCCAGCAGCCGGCGGGAGGCCAAGGACGAGCAGTACTTC.

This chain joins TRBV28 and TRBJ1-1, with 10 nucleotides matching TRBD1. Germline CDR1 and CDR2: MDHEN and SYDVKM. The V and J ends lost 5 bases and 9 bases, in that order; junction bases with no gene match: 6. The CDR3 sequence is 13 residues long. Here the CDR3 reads CASSPTGGNKAFF. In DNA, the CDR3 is TGTGCCAGCAGTCCGACAGGGGGCAATAAAGCTTTCTTT. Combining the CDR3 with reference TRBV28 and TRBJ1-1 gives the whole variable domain DVKVTQSSRYLVKRTGEKVFLECVQDMDHENMFWYRQDPGLGLRLIYFSYDVKMKEKGDIPEGYSVSREKKERFSLILESASTNQTSMYLCASSPTGGNKAFFGQGTRLTVV.

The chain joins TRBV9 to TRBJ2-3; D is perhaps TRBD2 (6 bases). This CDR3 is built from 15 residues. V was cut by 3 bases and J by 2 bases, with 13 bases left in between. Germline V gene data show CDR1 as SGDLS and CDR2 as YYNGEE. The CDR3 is CASSEGGQYTDTQYF. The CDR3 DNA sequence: TGTGCCAGCAGCGAGGGAGGCCAATACACAGATACGCAGTATTTT. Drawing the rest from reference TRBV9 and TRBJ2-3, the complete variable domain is DSGVTQTPKHLITATGQRVTLRCSPRSGDLSVYWYQQSLDQGLQFLIQYYNGEERAKGNILERFSAQQFPDLHSELNLSSLELGDSALYFCASSEGGQYTDTQYFGPGTRLTVL.

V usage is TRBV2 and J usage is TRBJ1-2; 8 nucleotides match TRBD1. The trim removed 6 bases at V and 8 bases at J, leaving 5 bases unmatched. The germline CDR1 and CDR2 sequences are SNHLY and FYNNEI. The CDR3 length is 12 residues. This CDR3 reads CASRQGAGGYTF. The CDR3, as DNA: TGTGCCAGCAGGCAGGGGGCTGGAGGCTACACCTTC.

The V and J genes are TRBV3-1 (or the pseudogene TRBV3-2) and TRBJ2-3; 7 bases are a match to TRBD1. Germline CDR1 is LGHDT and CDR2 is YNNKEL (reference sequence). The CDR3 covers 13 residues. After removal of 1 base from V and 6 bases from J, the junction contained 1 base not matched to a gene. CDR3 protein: CASSQVTGDTQYF. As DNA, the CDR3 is TGTGCCAGCAGCCAAGTGACAGGGGATACGCAGTATTTT.

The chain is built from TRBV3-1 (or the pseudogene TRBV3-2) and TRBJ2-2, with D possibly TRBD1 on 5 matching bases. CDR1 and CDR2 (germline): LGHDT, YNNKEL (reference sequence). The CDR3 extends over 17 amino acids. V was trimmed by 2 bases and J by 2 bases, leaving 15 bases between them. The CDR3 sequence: CASSQIPRRVNTGELFF. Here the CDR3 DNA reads TGTGCCAGCAGCCAAATCCCCCGCAGGGTTAACACCGGGGAGCTGTTTTTT.

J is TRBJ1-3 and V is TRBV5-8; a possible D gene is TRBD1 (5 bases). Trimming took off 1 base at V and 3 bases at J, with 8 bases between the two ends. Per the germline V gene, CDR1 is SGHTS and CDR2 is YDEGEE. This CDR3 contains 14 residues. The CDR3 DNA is TGTGCCAGCAGCTTGTGGAGGGGTGGAAACACCATATATTTT. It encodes CASSLWRGGNTIYF.

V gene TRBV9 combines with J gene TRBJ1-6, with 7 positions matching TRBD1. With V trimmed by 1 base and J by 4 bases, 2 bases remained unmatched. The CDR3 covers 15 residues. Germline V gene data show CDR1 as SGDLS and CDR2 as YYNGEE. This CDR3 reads CASSVRDSYNSPLHF. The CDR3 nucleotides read TGTGCCAGCAGCGTAAGGGACAGTTATAATTCACCCCTCCACTTT.

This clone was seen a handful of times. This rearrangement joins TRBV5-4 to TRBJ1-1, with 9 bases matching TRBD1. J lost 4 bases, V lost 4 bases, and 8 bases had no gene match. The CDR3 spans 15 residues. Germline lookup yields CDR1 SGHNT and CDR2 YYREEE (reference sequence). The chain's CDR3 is CASSGTGYVGTEAFF. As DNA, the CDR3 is TGTGCCAGCAGCGGGACAGGGTATGTTGGCACTGAAGCTTTCTTT.

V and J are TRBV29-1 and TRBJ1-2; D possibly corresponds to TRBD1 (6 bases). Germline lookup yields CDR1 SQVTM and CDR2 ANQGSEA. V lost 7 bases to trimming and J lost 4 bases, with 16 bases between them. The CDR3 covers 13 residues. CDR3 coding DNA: TGCAGCGCCCTAAAGACAGGAGGCTATGGCTACACCTTC. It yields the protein CSALKTGGYGYTF.

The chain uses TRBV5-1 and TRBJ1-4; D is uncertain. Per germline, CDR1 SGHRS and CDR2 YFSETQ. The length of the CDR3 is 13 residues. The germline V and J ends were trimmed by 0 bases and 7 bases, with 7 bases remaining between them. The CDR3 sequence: CASSLDGVEKLFF. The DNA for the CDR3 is TGCGCCAGCAGCTTGGACGGGGTTGAAAAACTGTTTTTT.

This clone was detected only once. CDR3 loop: CASSYSRQLNSPLHF. CDR3 DNA: TGTGCCAGCAGTTACTCGAGACAGCTCAATTCACCCCTCCACTTT. This rearrangement joins TRBV6-2 or TRBV6-3 to TRBJ1-6, with a tentative D call TRBD1 (5 bases). This CDR3 has 15 amino acids. Trimming removed 0 bases from V and 7 bases from J, with 10 bases in between. Germline V CDR1 and CDR2: MNHEY, SVGEGT.

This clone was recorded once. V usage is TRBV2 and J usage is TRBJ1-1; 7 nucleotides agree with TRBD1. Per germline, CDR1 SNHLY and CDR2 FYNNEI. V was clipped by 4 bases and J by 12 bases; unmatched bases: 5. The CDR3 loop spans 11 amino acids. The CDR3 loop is CASSAQGWPFF. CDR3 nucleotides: TGTGCCAGCAGTGCACAGGGGTGGCCTTTCTTT.

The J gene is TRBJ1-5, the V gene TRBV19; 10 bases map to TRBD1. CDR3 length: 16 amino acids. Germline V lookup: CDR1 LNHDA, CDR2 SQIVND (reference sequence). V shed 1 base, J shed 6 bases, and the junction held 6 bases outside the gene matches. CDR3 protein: CASSIGTGGRTQPQHF. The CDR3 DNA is TGTGCCAGTAGTATAGGGACAGGGGGAAGAACTCAGCCCCAGCATTTT.

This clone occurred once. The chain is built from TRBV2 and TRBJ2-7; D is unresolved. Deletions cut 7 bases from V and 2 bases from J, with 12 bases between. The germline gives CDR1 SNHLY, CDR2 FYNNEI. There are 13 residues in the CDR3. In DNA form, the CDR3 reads TGTGCCAGCAATGACTTTCCCGCCTACGAGCAGTACTTC. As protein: CASNDFPAYEQYF.

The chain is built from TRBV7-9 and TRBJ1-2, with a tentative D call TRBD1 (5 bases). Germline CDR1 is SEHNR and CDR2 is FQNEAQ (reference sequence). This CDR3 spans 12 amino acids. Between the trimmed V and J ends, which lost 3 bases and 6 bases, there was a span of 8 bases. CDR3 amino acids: CASSFGADGYTF. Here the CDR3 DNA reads TGTGCCAGCAGCTTTGGGGCGGATGGCTACACCTTC.

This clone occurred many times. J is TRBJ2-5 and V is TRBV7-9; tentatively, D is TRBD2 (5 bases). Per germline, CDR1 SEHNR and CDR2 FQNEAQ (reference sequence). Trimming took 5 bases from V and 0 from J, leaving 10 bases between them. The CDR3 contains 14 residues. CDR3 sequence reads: CASSPRDYQETQYF. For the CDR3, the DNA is TGTGCCAGCAGCCCCCGGGATTACCAAGAGACCCAGTACTTC.

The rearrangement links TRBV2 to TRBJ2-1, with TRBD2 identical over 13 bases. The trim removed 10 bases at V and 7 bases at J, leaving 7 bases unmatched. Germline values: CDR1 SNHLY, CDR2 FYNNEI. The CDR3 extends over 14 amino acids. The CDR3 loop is CATRRTSGRNEQFF. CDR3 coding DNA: TGTGCCACCCGTAGGACTAGCGGGAGAAATGAGCAGTTCTTC. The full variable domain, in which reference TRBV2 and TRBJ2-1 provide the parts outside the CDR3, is EPEVTQTPSHQVTQMGQEVILRCVPISNHLYFYWYRQILGQKVEFLVSFYNNEISEKSEIFDDQFSVERPDGSNFTLKIRSTKLEDSAMYFCATRRTSGRNEQFFGPGTRLTVL.

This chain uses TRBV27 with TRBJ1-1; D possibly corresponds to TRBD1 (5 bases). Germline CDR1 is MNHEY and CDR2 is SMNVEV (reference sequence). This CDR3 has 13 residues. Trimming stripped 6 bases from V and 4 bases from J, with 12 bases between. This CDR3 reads CASRLYQGTEAFF. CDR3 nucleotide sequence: TGTGCCAGCAGACTGTACCAGGGCACTGAAGCTTTCTTT.

CDR3 nucleotides: TGTGCCAGCAGCCTGACAGGGATTAGCAATCAGCCCCAGCATTTT. Amino acid sequence: CASSLTGISNQPQHF. The J gene is TRBJ1-5, the V gene TRBV28, with 7 bases lining up with TRBD1. The CDR3 is 15 amino acids. V was clipped by 6 bases and J by 0 bases; unmatched bases: 5. Germline CDR1 and CDR2: MDHEN and SYDVKM. The entire variable domain, with the rest obtained from reference TRBV28 and TRBJ1-5, is as follows: DVKVTQSSRYLVKRTGEKVFLECVQDMDHENMFWYRQDPGLGLRLIYFSYDVKMKEKGDIPEGYSVSREKKERFSLILESASTNQTSMYLCASSLTGISNQPQHFGDGTRLSIL.

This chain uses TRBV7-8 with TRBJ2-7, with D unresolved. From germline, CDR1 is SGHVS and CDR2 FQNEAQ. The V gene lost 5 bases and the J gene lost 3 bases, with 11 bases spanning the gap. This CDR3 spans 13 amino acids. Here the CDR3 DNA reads TGTGCCAGCAGCCGCGACACGCTCTACGAGCAGTACTTC. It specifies CASSRDTLYEQYF.

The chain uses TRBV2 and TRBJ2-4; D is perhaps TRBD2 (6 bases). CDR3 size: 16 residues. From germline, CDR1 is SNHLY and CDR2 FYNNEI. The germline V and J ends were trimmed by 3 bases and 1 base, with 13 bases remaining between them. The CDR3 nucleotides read TGTGCCAGCAGTGAGGGTCCAGGGAGGGCCAAAAACATTCAGTACTTC. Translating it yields CASSEGPGRAKNIQYF.